This TCR beta chain was identified in a study of T cell responses to AZD1222 COVID-19 vaccine. On the study more broadly: The analysis combined second doses at about 4 or about 12 weeks.

Looked up from germline, CDR1 is LNHDA and CDR2 is SQIVND (reference sequence). CDR3 length equals 13 residues. The ends were cut back, 6 bases at V and 4 bases at J, with 12 bases in the middle. TCRdb's copy holds only in-frame clones and misses some; the assay was immunoSEQ multiplex PCR. The sample contains some 130,000 clones, about four fifths of which appear only once. Regarding the study as a whole: Increases in Spike-specific TCR breadth and depth were seen after two AZD1222 doses.

On this clone: Antigen unknown.

Sequenced material: peripheral blood, taken on day 0 of AZD1222 vaccination. This TCR derives from an adult in good health. This sequence joins TRBV19 and TRBJ1-1, with TRBD1 as a possible D gene (5 bases). As DNA, the CDR3 is TGTGCCAGTAGAGAGGGGTTGGGCACTGAAGCTTTCTTT. It codes for CASREGLGTEAFF.